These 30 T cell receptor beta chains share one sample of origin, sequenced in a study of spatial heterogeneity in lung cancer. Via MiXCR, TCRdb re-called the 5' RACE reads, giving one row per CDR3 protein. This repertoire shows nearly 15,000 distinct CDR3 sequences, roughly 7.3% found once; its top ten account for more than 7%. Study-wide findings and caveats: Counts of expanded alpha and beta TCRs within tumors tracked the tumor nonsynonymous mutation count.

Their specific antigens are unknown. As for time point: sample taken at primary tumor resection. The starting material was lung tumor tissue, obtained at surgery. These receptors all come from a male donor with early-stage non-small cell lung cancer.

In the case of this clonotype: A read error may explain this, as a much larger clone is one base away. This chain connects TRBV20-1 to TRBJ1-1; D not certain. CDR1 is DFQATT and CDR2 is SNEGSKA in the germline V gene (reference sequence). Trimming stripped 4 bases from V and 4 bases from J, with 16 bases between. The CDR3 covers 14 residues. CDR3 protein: CSATYTVGSTEAFF. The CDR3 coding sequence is TGCAGTGCTACCTACACAGTCGGGAGCACTGAAGCTTTCTTT.

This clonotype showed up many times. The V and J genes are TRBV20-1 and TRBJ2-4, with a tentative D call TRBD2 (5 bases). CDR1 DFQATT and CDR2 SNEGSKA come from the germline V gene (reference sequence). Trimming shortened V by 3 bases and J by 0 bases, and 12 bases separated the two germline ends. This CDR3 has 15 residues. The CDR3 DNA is TGCAGTGCTAGCCCGGGGTCCTTAGCCAAAAACATTCAGTACTTC. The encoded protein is CSASPGSLAKNIQYF.

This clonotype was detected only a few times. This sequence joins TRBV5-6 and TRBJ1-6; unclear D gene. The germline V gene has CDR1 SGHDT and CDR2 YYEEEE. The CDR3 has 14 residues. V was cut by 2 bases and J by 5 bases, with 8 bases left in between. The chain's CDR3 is CASSFAGNNSPLHF. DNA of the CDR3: TGTGCCAGCAGCTTCGCCGGGAATAATTCACCCCTCCACTTT.

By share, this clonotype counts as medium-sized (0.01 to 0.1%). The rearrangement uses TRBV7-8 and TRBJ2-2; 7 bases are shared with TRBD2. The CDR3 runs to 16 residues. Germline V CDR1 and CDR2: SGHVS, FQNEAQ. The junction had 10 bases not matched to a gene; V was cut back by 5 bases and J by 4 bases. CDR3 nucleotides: TGTGCCAGCAGCCTCAACAGCGGGGTTACCACCGGGGAGCTGTTTTTT. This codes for CASSLNSGVTTGELFF.

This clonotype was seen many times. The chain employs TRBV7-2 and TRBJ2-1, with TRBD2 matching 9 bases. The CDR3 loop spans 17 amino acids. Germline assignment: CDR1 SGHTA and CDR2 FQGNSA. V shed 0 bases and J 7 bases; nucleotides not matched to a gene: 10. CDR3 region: CASSLALSGGVLNEQFF. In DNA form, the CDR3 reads TGTGCCAGCAGCTTAGCTCTTAGCGGGGGAGTACTTAATGAGCAGTTCTTC.

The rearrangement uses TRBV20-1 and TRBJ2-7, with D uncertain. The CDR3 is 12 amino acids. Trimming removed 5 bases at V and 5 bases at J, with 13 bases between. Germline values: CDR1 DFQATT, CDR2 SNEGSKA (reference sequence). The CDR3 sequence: CSAFPRPNEQYF. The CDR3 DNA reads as TGCAGTGCTTTTCCTCGACCCAACGAGCAGTACTTC.

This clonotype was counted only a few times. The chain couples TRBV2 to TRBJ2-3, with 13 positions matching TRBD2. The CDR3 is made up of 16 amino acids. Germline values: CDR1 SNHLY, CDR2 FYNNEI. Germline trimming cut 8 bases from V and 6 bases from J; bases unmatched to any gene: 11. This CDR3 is CASVGLAGEISDTQYF. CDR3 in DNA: TGTGCCAGCGTTGGACTAGCGGGAGAGATTTCCGATACGCAGTATTTT. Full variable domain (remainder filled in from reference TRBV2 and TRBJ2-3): EPEVTQTPSHQVTQMGQEVILRCVPISNHLYFYWYRQILGQKVEFLVSFYNNEISEKSEIFDDQFSVERPDGSNFTLKIRSTKLEDSAMYFCASVGLAGEISDTQYFGPGTRLTVL.

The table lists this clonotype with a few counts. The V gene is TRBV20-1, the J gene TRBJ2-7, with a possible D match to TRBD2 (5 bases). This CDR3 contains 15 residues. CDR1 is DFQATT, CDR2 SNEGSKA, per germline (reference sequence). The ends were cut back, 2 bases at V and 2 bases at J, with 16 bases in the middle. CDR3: CSARSKSGLTYEQYF. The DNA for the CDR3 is TGCAGTGCTAGATCGAAGAGCGGCCTAACCTACGAGCAGTACTTC.

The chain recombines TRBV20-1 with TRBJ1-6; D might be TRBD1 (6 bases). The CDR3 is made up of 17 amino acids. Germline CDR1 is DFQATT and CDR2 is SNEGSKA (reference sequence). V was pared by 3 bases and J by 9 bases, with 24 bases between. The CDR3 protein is CSARPGTGILGRSPLHF. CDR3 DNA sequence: TGCAGTGCTAGGCCCGGAACAGGGATTCTAGGGCGTTCACCCCTCCACTTT.

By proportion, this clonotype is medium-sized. DNA of the CDR3: TGTGCCAGCAGCTCGCGCCTTAGCAATCAGCCCCAGCATTTT. This encodes CASSSRLSNQPQHF. The chain uses TRBV5-5 and TRBJ1-5, with D hard to call. Germline CDR1 reads SGHKS; CDR2 reads YYEKEE (reference sequence). The CDR3 loop spans 14 amino acids. The V gene lost 3 bases and the J gene lost 0 bases, with 7 bases spanning the gap.

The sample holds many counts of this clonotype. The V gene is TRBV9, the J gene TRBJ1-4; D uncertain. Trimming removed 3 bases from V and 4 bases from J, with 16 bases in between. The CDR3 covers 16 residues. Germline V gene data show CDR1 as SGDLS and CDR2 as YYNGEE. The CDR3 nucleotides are TGTGCCAGCAGCGGAGTCGGTAGCGGCCATAATGAAAAACTGTTTTTT. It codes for CASSGVGSGHNEKLFF.

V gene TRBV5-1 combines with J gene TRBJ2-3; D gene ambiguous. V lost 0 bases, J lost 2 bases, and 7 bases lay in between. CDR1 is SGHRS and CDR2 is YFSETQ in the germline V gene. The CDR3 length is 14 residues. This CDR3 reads CASSLAGFTDTQYF. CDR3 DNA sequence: TGCGCCAGCAGCTTGGCAGGATTCACAGATACGCAGTATTTT.

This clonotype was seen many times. The CDR3 sequence is CSVEDPGQAYEQYF. DNA of the CDR3: TGCAGCGTTGAAGATCCGGGGCAGGCCTACGAGCAGTACTTC. The V gene is TRBV29-1, the J gene TRBJ2-7; D could derive from TRBD1 or TRBD2 (5 bases each). Germline CDR1 is SQVTM and CDR2 is ANQGSEA. CDR3 length equals 14 residues. Trimming took off 0 bases at V and 2 bases at J, with 11 bases between the two ends.

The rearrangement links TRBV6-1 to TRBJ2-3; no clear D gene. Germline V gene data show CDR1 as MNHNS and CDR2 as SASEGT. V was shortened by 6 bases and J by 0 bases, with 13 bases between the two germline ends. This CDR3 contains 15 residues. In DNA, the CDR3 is TGTGCCAGCAGAATCACTCCCAGTAGCACAGATACGCAGTATTTT. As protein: CASRITPSSTDTQYF.

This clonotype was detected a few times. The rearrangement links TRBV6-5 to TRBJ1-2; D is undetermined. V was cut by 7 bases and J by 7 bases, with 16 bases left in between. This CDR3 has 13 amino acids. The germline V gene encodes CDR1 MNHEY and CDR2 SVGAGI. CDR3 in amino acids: CASKAGPSPGYTF. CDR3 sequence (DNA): TGTGCCAGCAAGGCCGGGCCCTCCCCTGGCTACACCTTC.

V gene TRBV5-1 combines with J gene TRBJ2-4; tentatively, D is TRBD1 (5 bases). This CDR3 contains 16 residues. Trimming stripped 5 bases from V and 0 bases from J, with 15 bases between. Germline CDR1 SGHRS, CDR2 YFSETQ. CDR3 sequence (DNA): TGCGCCAGCAGTTTAGGGCAGGGATTAGCCAAAAACATTCAGTACTTC. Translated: CASSLGQGLAKNIQYF. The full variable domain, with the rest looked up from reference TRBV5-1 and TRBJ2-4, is KAGVTQTPRYLIKTRGQQVTLSCSPISGHRSVSWYQQTPGQGLQFLFEYFSETQRNKGNFPGRFSGRQFSNSRSEMNVSTLELGDSALYLCASSLGQGLAKNIQYFGAGTRLSVL.

CDR3 residues: CASSIRVGRRYNEQFF. CDR3 sequence (DNA): TGTGCCAGTAGTATCAGGGTTGGGAGACGATACAATGAGCAGTTCTTC. V and J are TRBV19 and TRBJ2-1; D is possibly TRBD1 or TRBD2 (5 bases each). Germline CDR1 reads LNHDA; CDR2 reads SQIVND (reference sequence). CDR3 length: 16 residues. V was trimmed by 3 bases and J by 4 bases, leaving 16 bases between them.

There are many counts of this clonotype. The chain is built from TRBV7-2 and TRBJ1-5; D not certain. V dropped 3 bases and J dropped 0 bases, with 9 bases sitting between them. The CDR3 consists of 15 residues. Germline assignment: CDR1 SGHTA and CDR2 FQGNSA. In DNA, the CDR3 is TGTGCCAGCAGCTTCACGGTGGATAGCAATCAGCCCCAGCATTTT. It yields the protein CASSFTVDSNQPQHF.

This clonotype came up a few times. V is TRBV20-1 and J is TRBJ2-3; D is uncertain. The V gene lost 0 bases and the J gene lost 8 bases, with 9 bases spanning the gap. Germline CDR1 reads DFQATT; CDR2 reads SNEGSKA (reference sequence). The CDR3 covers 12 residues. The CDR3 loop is CSAREAPGTQYF. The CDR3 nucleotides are TGCAGTGCTAGAGAGGCGCCGGGTACGCAGTATTTT.

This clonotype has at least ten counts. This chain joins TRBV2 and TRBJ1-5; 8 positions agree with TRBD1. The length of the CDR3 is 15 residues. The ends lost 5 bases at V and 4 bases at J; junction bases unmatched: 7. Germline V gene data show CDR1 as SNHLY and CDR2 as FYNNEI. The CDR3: CASSPGQGPNQPQHF. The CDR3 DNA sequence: TGTGCCAGCAGTCCCGGACAGGGACCTAATCAGCCCCAGCATTTT.

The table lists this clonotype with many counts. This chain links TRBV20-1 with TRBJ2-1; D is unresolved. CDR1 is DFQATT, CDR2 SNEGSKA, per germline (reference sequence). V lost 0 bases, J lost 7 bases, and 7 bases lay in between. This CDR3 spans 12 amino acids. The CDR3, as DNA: TGCAGTGCTAGAGATATTCGGAATGAGCAGTTCTTC. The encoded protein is CSARDIRNEQFF.

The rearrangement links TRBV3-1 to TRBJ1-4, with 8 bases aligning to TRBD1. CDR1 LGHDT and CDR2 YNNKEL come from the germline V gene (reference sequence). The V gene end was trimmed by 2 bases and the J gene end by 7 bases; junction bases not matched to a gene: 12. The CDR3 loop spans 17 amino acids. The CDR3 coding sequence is TGTGCCAGCAGCCAATACCAGGGGGCGGCGTCTAGTGAAAAACTGTTTTTT. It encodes CASSQYQGAASSEKLFF.

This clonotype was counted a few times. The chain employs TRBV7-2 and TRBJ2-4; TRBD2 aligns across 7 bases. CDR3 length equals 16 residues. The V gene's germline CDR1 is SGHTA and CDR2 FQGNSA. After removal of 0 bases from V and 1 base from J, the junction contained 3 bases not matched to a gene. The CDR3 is CASSLAWGGAKNIQYF. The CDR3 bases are TGTGCCAGCAGCTTAGCCTGGGGAGGGGCCAAAAACATTCAGTACTTC. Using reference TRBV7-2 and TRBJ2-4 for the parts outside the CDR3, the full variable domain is GAGVSQSPSNKVTEKGKDVELRCDPISGHTALYWYRQSLGQGLEFLIYFQGNSAPDKSGLPSDRFSAERTGGSVSTLTIQRTQQEDSAVYLCASSLAWGGAKNIQYFGAGTRLSVL.

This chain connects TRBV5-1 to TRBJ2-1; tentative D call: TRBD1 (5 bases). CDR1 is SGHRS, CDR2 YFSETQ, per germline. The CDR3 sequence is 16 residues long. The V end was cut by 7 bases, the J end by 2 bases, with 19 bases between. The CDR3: CASGVSLQGPYNEQFF. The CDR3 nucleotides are TGCGCCAGCGGAGTAAGCCTGCAGGGCCCCTACAATGAGCAGTTCTTC.

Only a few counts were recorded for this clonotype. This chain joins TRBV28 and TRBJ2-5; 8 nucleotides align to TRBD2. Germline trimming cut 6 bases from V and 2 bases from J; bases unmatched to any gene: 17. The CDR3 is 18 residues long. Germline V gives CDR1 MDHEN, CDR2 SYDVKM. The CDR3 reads CASSSMLSSGYQQETQYF. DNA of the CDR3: TGTGCCAGCAGCTCTATGCTCTCTAGCGGGTATCAACAAGAGACCCAGTACTTC. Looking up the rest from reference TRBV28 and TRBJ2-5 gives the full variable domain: DVKVTQSSRYLVKRTGEKVFLECVQDMDHENMFWYRQDPGLGLRLIYFSYDVKMKEKGDIPEGYSVSREKKERFSLILESASTNQTSMYLCASSSMLSSGYQQETQYFGPGTRLLVL.

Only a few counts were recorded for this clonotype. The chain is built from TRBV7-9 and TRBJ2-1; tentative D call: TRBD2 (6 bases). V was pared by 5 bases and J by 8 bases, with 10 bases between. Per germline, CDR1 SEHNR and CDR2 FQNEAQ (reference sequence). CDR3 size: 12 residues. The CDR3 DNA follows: TGTGCCAGCAGCCTCCGGAGGGATGAGCAGTTCTTC. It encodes CASSLRRDEQFF.

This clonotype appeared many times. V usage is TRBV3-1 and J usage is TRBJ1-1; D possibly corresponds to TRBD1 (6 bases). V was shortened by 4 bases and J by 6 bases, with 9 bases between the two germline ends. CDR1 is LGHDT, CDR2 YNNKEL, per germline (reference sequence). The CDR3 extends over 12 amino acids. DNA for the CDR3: TGTGCCAGCAGCCCGACAGGAGCTGAAGCTTTCTTT. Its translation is CASSPTGAEAFF.

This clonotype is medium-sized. The CDR3 here is CASSLGRGRQGTGELFF. DNA of the CDR3: TGTGCCAGCAGTTTAGGCAGGGGGCGTCAAGGCACCGGGGAGCTGTTTTTT. The rearrangement uses TRBV12-3 or TRBV12-4 and TRBJ2-2, with 8 bases aligning to TRBD1. V shed 1 base and J 4 bases; nucleotides not matched to a gene: 8. This CDR3 is 17 amino acids long.

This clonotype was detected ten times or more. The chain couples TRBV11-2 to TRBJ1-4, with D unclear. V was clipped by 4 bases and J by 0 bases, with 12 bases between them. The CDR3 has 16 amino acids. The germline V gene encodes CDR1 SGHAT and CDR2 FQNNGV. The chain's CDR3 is CASSYDGMATNEKLFF. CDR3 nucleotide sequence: TGTGCCAGCAGCTACGACGGGATGGCAACTAATGAAAAACTGTTTTTT.

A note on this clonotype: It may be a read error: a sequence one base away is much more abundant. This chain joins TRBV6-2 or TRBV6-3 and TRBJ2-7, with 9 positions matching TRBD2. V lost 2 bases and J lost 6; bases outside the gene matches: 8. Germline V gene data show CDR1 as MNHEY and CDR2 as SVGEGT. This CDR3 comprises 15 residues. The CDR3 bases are TGTGCCAGCAGTTACGAAGCGGGGGGAGCCCGCGAGCAGTACGTC. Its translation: CASSYEAGGAREQYV.